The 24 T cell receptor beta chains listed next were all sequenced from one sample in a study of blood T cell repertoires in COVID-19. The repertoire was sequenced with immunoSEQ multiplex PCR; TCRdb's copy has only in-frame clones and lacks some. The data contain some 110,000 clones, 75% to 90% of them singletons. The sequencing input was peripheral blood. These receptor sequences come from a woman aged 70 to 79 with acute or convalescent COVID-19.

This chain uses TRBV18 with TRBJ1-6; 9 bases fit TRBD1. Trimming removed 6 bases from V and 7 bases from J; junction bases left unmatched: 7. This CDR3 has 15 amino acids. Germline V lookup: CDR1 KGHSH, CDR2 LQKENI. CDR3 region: CASSRGQGGNSPLHF. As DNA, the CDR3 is TGTGCCAGCTCTAGGGGACAGGGAGGAAATTCACCCCTCCACTTT.

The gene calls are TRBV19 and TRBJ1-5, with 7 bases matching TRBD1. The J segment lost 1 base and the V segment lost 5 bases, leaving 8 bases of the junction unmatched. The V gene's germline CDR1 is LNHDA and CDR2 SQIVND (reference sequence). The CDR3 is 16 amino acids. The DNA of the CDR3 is TGTGCCAGTAGTGTCTACCAGGGGGGAAGCAATCAGCCCCAGCATTTT. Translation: CASSVYQGGSNQPQHF.

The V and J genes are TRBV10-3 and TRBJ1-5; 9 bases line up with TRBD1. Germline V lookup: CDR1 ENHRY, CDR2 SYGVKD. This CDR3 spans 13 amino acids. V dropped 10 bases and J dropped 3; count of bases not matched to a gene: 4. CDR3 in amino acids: CATRDRDNQPQHF. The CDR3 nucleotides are TGTGCCACCCGGGACAGGGACAATCAGCCCCAGCATTTT.

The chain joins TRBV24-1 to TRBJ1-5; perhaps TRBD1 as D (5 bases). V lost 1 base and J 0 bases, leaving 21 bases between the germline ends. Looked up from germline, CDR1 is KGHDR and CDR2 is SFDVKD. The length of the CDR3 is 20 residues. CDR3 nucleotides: TGTGCCACCAGTGATTTCAGATGTCAGCCAGGGTCCTTTAGCAATCAGCCCCAGCATTTT. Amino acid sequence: CATSDFRCQPGSFSNQPQHF.

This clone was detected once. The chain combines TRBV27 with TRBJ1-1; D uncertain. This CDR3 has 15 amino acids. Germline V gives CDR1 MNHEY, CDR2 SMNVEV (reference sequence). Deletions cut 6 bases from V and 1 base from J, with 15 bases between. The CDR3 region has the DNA TGTGCCAGCAGCCTAACCGTTGGTCGGAACACTGAAGCTTTCTTT. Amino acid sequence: CASSLTVGRNTEAFF.

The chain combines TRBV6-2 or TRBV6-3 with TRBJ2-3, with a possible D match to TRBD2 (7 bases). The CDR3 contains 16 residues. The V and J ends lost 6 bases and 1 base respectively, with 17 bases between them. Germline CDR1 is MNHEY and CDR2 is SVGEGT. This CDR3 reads CASSRFTGGRTDTQYF. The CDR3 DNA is TGTGCCAGCAGCCGATTCACGGGGGGCCGCACAGATACGCAGTATTTT.

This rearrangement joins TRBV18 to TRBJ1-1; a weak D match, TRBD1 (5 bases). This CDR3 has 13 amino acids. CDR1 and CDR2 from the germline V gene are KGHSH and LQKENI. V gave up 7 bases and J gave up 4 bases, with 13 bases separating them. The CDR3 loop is CASWGQSSTEAFF. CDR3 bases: TGTGCCAGCTGGGGCCAGTCGAGCACTGAAGCTTTCTTT. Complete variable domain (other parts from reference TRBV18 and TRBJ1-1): NAGVMQNPRHLVRRRGQEARLRCSPMKGHSHVYWYRQLPEEGLKFMVYLQKENIIDESGMPKERFSAEFPKEGPSILRIQQVVRGDSAAYFCASWGQSSTEAFFGQGTRLTVV.

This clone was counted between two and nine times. CDR3 nucleotides: TGTGCCAGCAGTTTGGGTCCCGGGTTCTTCTCTGGAAACACCATATATTTT. Translation: CASSLGPGFFSGNTIYF. The chain is built from TRBV28 and TRBJ1-3; D remains unclear. Trimming took off 3 bases at V and 0 bases at J, with 15 bases between the two ends. The CDR3 is 17 residues long. Germline lookup yields CDR1 MDHEN and CDR2 SYDVKM.

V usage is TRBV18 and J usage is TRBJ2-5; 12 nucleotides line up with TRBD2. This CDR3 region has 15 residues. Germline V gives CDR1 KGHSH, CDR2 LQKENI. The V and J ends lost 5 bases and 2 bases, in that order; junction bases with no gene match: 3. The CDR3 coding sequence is TGTGCCAGCTCATCGGGACTAGCGGGTCAAGAGACCCAGTACTTC. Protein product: CASSSGLAGQETQYF.

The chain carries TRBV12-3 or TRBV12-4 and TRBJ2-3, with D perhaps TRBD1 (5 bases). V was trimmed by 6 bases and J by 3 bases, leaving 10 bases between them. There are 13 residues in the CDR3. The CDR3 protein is CASRTALTDTQYF. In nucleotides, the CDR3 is TGTGCCAGCAGGACAGCGTTAACAGATACGCAGTATTTT.

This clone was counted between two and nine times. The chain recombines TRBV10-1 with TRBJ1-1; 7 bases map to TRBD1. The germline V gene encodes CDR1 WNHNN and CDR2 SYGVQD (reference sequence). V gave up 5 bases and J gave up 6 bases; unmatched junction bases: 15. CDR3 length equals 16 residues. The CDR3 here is CASSKTSGRGSAEAFF. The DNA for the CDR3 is TGCGCCAGCAGTAAGACGTCGGGCAGGGGGTCGGCTGAAGCTTTCTTT.

Here the CDR3 reads CASSTRNSPLHF. The CDR3 DNA reads as TGTGCCAGCAGTACCAGAAATTCACCCCTCCACTTT. The rearrangement joins TRBV28 to TRBJ1-6; D not certain. CDR1 and CDR2 from the germline V gene are MDHEN and SYDVKM. The V gene lost 5 bases and the J gene lost 7 bases, with 6 bases spanning the gap. The length of the CDR3 is 12 residues.

This CDR3 is CASGLGDGTDTQYF. Written as DNA, the CDR3 is TGTGCTAGTGGTTTAGGGGATGGCACAGATACGCAGTATTTT. This chain links TRBV12-5 with TRBJ2-3; perhaps TRBD1 as D (5 bases). V was shortened by 3 bases and J by 1 base, with 8 bases between the two germline ends. Looked up from germline, CDR1 is LGHNT and CDR2 is FRNRAP. This CDR3 is built from 14 residues.

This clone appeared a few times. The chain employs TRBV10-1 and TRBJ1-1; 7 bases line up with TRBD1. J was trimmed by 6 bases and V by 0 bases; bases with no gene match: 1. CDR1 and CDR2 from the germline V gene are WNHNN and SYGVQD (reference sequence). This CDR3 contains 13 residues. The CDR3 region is CASSESGTAEAFF. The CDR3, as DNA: TGCGCCAGCAGTGAGTCCGGGACAGCTGAAGCTTTCTTT.

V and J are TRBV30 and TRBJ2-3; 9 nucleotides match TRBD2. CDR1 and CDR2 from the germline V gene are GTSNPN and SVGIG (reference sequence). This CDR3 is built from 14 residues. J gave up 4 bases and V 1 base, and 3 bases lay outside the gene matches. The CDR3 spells CAWSAGGGADTQYF. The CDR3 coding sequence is TGTGCCTGGAGTGCCGGCGGGGGGGCAGATACGCAGTATTTT.

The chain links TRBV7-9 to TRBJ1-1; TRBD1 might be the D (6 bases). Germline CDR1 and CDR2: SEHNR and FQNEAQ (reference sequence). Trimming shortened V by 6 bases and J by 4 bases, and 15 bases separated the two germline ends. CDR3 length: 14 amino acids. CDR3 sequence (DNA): TGTGCCAGCAGGAATTCAGGGGAAGGCACTGAAGCTTTCTTT. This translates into CASRNSGEGTEAFF.

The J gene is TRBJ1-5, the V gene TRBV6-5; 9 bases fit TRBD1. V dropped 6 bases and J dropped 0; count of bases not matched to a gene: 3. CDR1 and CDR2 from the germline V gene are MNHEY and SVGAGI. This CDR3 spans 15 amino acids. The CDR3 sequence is CASSPQGASNQPQHF. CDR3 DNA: TGTGCCAGCAGCCCACAGGGGGCTAGCAATCAGCCCCAGCATTTT.

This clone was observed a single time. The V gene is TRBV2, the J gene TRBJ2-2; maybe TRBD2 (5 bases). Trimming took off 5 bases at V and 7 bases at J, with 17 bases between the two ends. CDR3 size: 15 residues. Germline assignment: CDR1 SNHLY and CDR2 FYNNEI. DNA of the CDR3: TGTGCCAGCAGTCTTAGGACGGGGTCCAACGGGGAGCTGTTTTTT. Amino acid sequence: CASSLRTGSNGELFF.

Here the CDR3 DNA reads TGTGCCAGCAGCGGGGGGACAGGAGGTTACGAGCAGTACTTC. Amino acid sequence: CASSGGTGGYEQYF. The rearrangement joins TRBV2 to TRBJ2-7, with D perhaps matching TRBD1 (8 bases). The CDR3 loop spans 14 amino acids. V shed 6 bases and J shed 4 bases, with 16 bases lying between them. Germline values: CDR1 SNHLY, CDR2 FYNNEI.

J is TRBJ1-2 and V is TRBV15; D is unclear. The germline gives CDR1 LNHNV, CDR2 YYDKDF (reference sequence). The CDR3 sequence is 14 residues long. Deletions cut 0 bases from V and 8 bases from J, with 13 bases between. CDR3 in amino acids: CATSRDLAVIGYTF. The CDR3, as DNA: TGTGCCACCAGCAGAGATTTGGCTGTGATAGGCTACACCTTC.

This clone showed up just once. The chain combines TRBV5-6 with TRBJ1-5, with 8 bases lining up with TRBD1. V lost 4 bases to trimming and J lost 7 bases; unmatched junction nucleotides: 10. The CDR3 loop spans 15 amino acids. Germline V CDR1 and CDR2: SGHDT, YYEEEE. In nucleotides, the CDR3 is TGTGCCAGCAGCAGGAGACAGGGGATGGGCCAGCCCCAGCATTTT. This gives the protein CASSRRQGMGQPQHF.

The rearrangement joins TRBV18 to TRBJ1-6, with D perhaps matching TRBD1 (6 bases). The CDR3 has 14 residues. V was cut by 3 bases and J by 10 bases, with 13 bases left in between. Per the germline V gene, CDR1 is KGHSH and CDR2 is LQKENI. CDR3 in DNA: TGTGCCAGCTCACCTGCGGGGGCAGAGTCACCCCTCCACTTT. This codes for CASSPAGAESPLHF.

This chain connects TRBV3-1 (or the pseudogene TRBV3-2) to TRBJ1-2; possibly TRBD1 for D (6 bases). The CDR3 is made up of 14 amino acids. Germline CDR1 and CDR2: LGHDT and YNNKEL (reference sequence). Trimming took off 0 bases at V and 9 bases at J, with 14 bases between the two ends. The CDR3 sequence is CASSQESRGSRYTF. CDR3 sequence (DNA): TGTGCCAGCAGCCAAGAATCCAGGGGAAGTCGCTACACCTTC.

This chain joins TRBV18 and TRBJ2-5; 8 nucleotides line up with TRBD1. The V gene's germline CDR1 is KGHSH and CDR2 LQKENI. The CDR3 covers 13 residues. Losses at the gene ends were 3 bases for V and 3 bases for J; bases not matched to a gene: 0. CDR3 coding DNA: TGTGCCAGCTCACCGGACAGGGAAGAGACCCAGTACTTC. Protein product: CASSPDREETQYF.